A single sample is the source of the 11 T cell receptor beta chains below, sequenced in a study of OX40 agonist ivuxolimab in advanced cancers. Generated by immunoSEQ multiplex PCR, the TCRdb table keeps only in-frame clones and is missing some. This table has 21,000 or so clones, approximately 87% appearing once. Here the sequenced sample was CD4+ or CD8+ T cells sorted from blood, taken in a trial of the OX40 agonist ivuxolimab. These receptor sequences come from an adult with an advanced solid tumor such as melanoma, head and neck, liver or kidney cancer.

The rearrangement links TRBV5-1 to TRBJ2-7; 10 nucleotides line up with TRBD1. The CDR3 loop spans 15 amino acids. V lost 4 bases to trimming and J lost 4 bases; unmatched junction nucleotides: 8. Germline-derived CDR1 and CDR2 are SGHRS and YFSETQ. This CDR3 reads CASSLKTGGSYEQYF. The CDR3 coding sequence is TGCGCCAGCAGCCTGAAGACAGGGGGCTCGTACGAGCAGTACTTC.

V usage is TRBV7-8 and J usage is TRBJ2-1; D gene unclear. V lost 5 bases and J 4 bases, leaving 9 bases between the germline ends. The CDR3 has 13 residues. CDR1 SGHVS and CDR2 FQNEAQ come from the germline V gene. The DNA for the CDR3 is TGTGCCAGCAGCCAGCGACAATACAATGAGCAGTTCTTC. It encodes CASSQRQYNEQFF.

V and J are TRBV2 and TRBJ1-1; D uncertain. Trimming left V 7 bases short and J 4 bases short, with 7 bases between. The length of the CDR3 is 11 residues. Germline V lookup: CDR1 SNHLY, CDR2 FYNNEI. CDR3 sequence reads: CASTFSTEAFF. CDR3 coding DNA: TGTGCCAGCACCTTTAGCACTGAAGCTTTCTTT.

The J gene is TRBJ1-1, the V gene TRBV4-3; the D is unclear. V was clipped by 0 bases and J by 5 bases, with 7 bases between them. This CDR3 is 13 amino acids long. In germline, CDR1 is LGHNA, CDR2 YSLEER. The DNA for the CDR3 is TGCGCCAGCAGCCAAGATCCGGTTACTGAAGCTTTCTTT. Its translation is CASSQDPVTEAFF.

The genes are TRBV9 and TRBJ1-2, with 10 nucleotides matching TRBD1. The V gene end was trimmed by 4 bases and the J gene end by 3 bases; junction bases not matched to a gene: 15. Germline V gene data show CDR1 as SGDLS and CDR2 as YYNGEE. This CDR3 contains 18 residues. As DNA, the CDR3 is TGTGCCAGCAGCCACGACAGAGGACAGGGGGTTATATACTATGGCTACACCTTC. It codes for CASSHDRGQGVIYYGYTF.

The genes are TRBV7-8 and TRBJ2-5; D assignment may be TRBD1 or TRBD2 (5 bases each). With 6 bases removed from V and 0 bases from J, the gap between germline ends came to 14 bases. CDR3 length: 15 amino acids. From germline, CDR1 is SGHVS and CDR2 FQNEAQ. This CDR3 is CASRREGTDQETQYF. In nucleotides, the CDR3 is TGTGCCAGCAGAAGAGAGGGGACGGACCAAGAGACCCAGTACTTC.

The chain uses TRBV10-3 and TRBJ1-1; a possible D gene is TRBD1 (5 bases). The V end lost 10 bases, the J end lost 6 bases, and 21 bases lay between the germline ends. Germline V lookup: CDR1 ENHRY, CDR2 SYGVKD. The CDR3 sequence is 14 residues long. The CDR3 DNA sequence: TGTGCCACTGGGGGGGAGGAGAACTTGTCTGAAGCTTTCTTT. Its translation is CATGGEENLSEAFF.

The J gene is TRBJ2-5, the V gene TRBV6-5; possible D gene TRBD2, 5 bases. This CDR3 has 15 amino acids. V lost 6 bases to trimming and J lost 0 bases, with 14 bases between them. In germline, CDR1 is MNHEY, CDR2 SVGAGI. The CDR3 sequence: CASRNPGIDQETQYF. CDR3 nucleotides: TGTGCCAGCAGAAACCCGGGGATAGACCAAGAGACCCAGTACTTC.

The V gene is TRBV18, the J gene TRBJ1-5, with D perhaps TRBD1 (5 bases). From germline, CDR1 is KGHSH and CDR2 LQKENI. The CDR3 sequence is 19 residues long. The V and J ends lost 6 bases and 0 bases respectively, with 24 bases between them. This chain's CDR3 is CASSGPGHNSPYSNQPQHF. The CDR3 DNA sequence: TGTGCCAGCTCCGGTCCAGGACACAATTCCCCTTATAGCAATCAGCCCCAGCATTTT.

The rearrangement joins TRBV5-6 to TRBJ1-2; 7 bases map to TRBD1. Germline V CDR1 and CDR2: SGHDT, YYEEEE. After removal of 4 bases from V and 5 bases from J, the junction contained 8 bases not matched to a gene. CDR3 length equals 14 residues. CDR3 nucleotides: TGTGCCAGCAGCGCCGGGGACAGTTTATATGGCTACACCTTC. Translating gives CASSAGDSLYGYTF.

The chain uses TRBV5-1 and TRBJ1-3; D is undetermined. The CDR3 sequence is 14 residues long. CDR1 and CDR2 (germline): SGHRS, YFSETQ. V lost 4 bases, J lost 4 bases, and 12 bases lay in between. The CDR3 loop is CASSPRTEGNTIYF. The DNA for the CDR3 is TGCGCCAGCAGCCCAAGGACCGAAGGAAACACCATATATTTT.